This record looks at one TCR beta chain sequence and its context. These data belong to a study of tumor-infiltrating lymphocytes in primary liver carcinoma. With approximately 470 ng total RNA as template and a constant-region primer, TCR beta cDNA was made. Researchers made the TCR beta libraries by running three nested multiplex PCR rounds with slightly modified ARM-PCR. In the first two PCR rounds, TRBV1-TRBV30 forward primers were paired with a C-beta reverse primer, and each round lasted roughly 9 cycles. TCRdb processed the multiplex PCR reads anew with MiXCR; each CDR3 protein has one entry. This table has 300,000 to 350,000 distinct CDR3 sequences, 65% appearing once. From germline, CDR1 is MNHNS and CDR2 SASEGT. This CDR3 region has 15 residues. The V end lost 7 bases, the J end lost 1 base, and 13 bases lay between the germline ends. Unsorted whole blood supplied the blood RNA, and germline DNA was isolated too.

This receptor was obtained from a man aged 40-49 years with primary liver carcinoma and hepatitis B virus infection. Sequencing was done on a sample of peripheral blood. The chain employs TRBV6-1 and TRBJ2-2; D remains unclear. The CDR3 bases are TGTGCCAGCACCGCGATGCGGCAGAACACCGGGGAGCTGTTTTTT. This gives the protein CASTAMRQNTGELFF.